The 31 T cell receptor beta chains reported below all come from one sample, sequenced in a study of control samples from healthy donors and cancer patients. TCRdb's copy holds only in-frame clones and misses some; the assay was immunoSEQ multiplex PCR. Of about 120,000 clones listed, approximately 88% are singletons. The sequencing sample was made of blood. All receptors derive from a man aged 45-65 years in good health.

The chain carries TRBV3-1 (or the pseudogene TRBV3-2) and TRBJ1-1; maybe TRBD1 (5 bases). Germline V lookup: CDR1 LGHDT, CDR2 YNNKEL (reference sequence). The CDR3 runs to 15 residues. Deletions cut 3 bases from V and 0 bases from J, with 11 bases between. DNA of the CDR3: TGTGCCAGCAGCCAGGGGACGGACGTGAACACTGAAGCTTTCTTT. Residues: CASSQGTDVNTEAFF.

The V gene is TRBV19, the J gene TRBJ1-5, with D possibly being TRBD1 (6 bases). The CDR3 has 14 residues. V was shortened by 5 bases and J by 4 bases, with 12 bases between the two germline ends. Per the germline V gene, CDR1 is LNHDA and CDR2 is SQIVND (reference sequence). Here the CDR3 reads CASSSTGRNQPQHF. For the CDR3, the DNA is TGTGCCAGTAGTTCCACAGGGAGGAATCAGCCCCAGCATTTT.

V is TRBV6-5 and J is TRBJ1-5; 10 nucleotides line up with TRBD1. The junction had 2 bases not matched to a gene; V was cut back by 5 bases and J by 1 base. This CDR3 region has 15 residues. CDR1 is MNHEY, CDR2 SVGAGI, per germline. CDR3 sequence reads: CASSRQGASNQPQHF. In DNA form, the CDR3 reads TGTGCCAGCAGTCGACAGGGGGCGAGCAATCAGCCCCAGCATTTT.

This chain uses TRBV19 with TRBJ1-2; possibly TRBD1 for D (6 bases). CDR1 and CDR2 (germline): LNHDA, SQIVND (reference sequence). Trimming removed 11 bases from V and 8 bases from J, with 18 bases in between. The CDR3 consists of 12 residues. This CDR3 is CASAGAGEGYTF. CDR3 coding DNA: TGTGCCTCCGCAGGGGCCGGGGAGGGCTACACCTTC.

CDR3 nucleotides: TGTGCCAGCAGCTTGTCGAGTCAGGGCTACGAGCAGTACTTC. Encoded protein: CASSLSSQGYEQYF. The chain has TRBV5-6 and TRBJ2-7; maybe TRBD1 (5 bases). In germline, CDR1 is SGHDT, CDR2 YYEEEE. V lost 1 base, J lost 3 bases, and 11 bases lay in between. The CDR3 is 14 amino acids.

The chain combines TRBV30 with TRBJ1-6; D is undetermined. The germline V and J ends were trimmed by 3 bases and 9 bases, with 6 bases remaining between them. This CDR3 has 11 residues. CDR1 is GTSNPN, CDR2 SVGIG, per germline (reference sequence). As DNA, the CDR3 is TGTGCCTGGAGCCAAACTTCACCCCTCCACTTT. Translating it yields CAWSQTSPLHF. The complete variable domain, with remaining parts taken from reference TRBV30 and TRBJ1-6, reads SQTIHQWPATLVQPVGSPLSLECTVEGTSNPNLYWYRQAAGRGLQLLFYSVGIGQISSEVPQNLSASRPQDRQFILSSKKLLLSDSGFYLCAWSQTSPLHFGNGTRLTVT.

The V gene is TRBV6-4, the J gene TRBJ1-5; D unresolved. The CDR3 spans 14 residues. With 4 bases removed from V and 0 bases from J, the gap between germline ends came to 7 bases. The V gene's germline CDR1 is MRHNA and CDR2 SNTAGT. Written as DNA, the CDR3 is TGTGCCAGCAGTGTCGAACTTAGCAATCAGCCCCAGCATTTT. Protein product: CASSVELSNQPQHF.

The chain combines TRBV27 with TRBJ2-7, with 7 bases matching TRBD1. This CDR3 comprises 15 residues. Germline trimming cut 2 bases from V and 0 bases from J; bases unmatched to any gene: 4. Germline-derived CDR1 and CDR2 are MNHEY and SMNVEV (reference sequence). This CDR3 is CASSLKTGTSYEQYF. The CDR3 DNA reads as TGTGCCAGCAGTTTAAAGACAGGGACCTCCTACGAGCAGTACTTC.

This clone appeared once. The chain is built from TRBV5-1 and TRBJ2-7, with D maybe TRBD1 (6 bases). CDR1 is SGHRS, CDR2 YFSETQ, per germline. The germline V and J ends were trimmed by 5 bases and 5 bases, with 11 bases remaining between them. This CDR3 spans 12 amino acids. The CDR3 region has the DNA TGCGCCAGCAGGCAGGGGAACAACGAGCAGTACTTC. Protein sequence: CASRQGNNEQYF.

The chain has TRBV6-5 and TRBJ2-7; D is uncertain. The CDR3 is 11 amino acids. Germline values: CDR1 MNHEY, CDR2 SVGAGI. Deletions cut 8 bases from V and 9 bases from J, with 14 bases between. The CDR3: CASGSGFGQYF. CDR3 nucleotides: TGTGCCAGCGGATCCGGCTTCGGGCAGTACTTC.

This clone appeared a few times. The V call is TRBV6-2 or TRBV6-3, the J call TRBJ1-1; tentatively, D is TRBD1 (6 bases). Trimming pared 0 bases from V and 0 bases from J, leaving 17 bases between. Germline CDR1 is MNHEY and CDR2 is SVGEGT. CDR3 length: 18 amino acids. CDR3 nucleotides: TGTGCCAGCAGTTACTCGGCACAGGGAGACTTCATGAACACTGAAGCTTTCTTT. Its translation is CASSYSAQGDFMNTEAFF.

This chain joins TRBV5-5 and TRBJ1-2, with D hard to call. CDR1 SGHKS and CDR2 YYEKEE come from the germline V gene (reference sequence). Trimming removed 0 bases at V and 5 bases at J, with 2 bases between. This CDR3 is 11 amino acids long. The CDR3 protein is CASSLGYGYTF. The DNA for the CDR3 is TGTGCCAGCAGCTTGGGATATGGCTACACCTTC.

This chain uses TRBV9 with TRBJ2-1; D remains unclear. The CDR3 spans 16 residues. V was clipped by 0 bases and J by 0 bases, with 10 bases between them. Germline-derived CDR1 and CDR2 are SGDLS and YYNGEE. The CDR3 DNA reads TGTGCCAGCAGCGTAGGCCCGGTCAGCTCCTACAATGAGCAGTTCTTC. Residues: CASSVGPVSSYNEQFF.

CDR3 loop: CAVLSTGNYGYTF. CDR3 bases: TGTGCCGTACTTTCGACAGGGAACTATGGCTACACCTTC. The genes are TRBV5-4 and TRBJ1-2; TRBD1 aligns across 7 bases. This CDR3 region has 13 residues. After removal of 10 bases from V and 2 bases from J, the junction contained 8 bases not matched to a gene. CDR1 is SGHNT and CDR2 is YYREEE in the germline V gene (reference sequence).

This sequence joins TRBV7-8 and TRBJ1-2, with D tentatively TRBD1 (6 bases). The CDR3 extends over 16 amino acids. Germline loops: CDR1 SGHVS, CDR2 FQNEAQ. V shed 5 bases and J shed 2 bases, with 18 bases lying between them. As DNA, the CDR3 is TGTGCCAGCAGCCCGAACGGCCGGGGGCGGAACTATGGCTACACCTTC. Residues: CASSPNGRGRNYGYTF.

This CDR3 reads CASSQDGGQGYQPQHF. CDR3 sequence (DNA): TGCGCCAGCAGCCAAGATGGGGGACAGGGGTATCAGCCCCAGCATTTT. The genes are TRBV4-1 and TRBJ1-5, with 10 bases that match TRBD1. CDR1 and CDR2 (germline): MGHRA, YSYEKL. Trimming at V came to 0 bases and at J to 5 bases, leaving 4 bases not matched to a gene. The CDR3 is 16 amino acids.

V is TRBV5-1 and J is TRBJ2-2, with 7 bases that match TRBD2. The CDR3 is made up of 14 amino acids. After removal of 7 bases from V and 6 bases from J, the junction contained 9 bases not matched to a gene. Germline-derived CDR1 and CDR2 are SGHRS and YFSETQ. In DNA, the CDR3 is TGCGCCAGCTTCAAAAACCGGGAGGCCGGGGAGCTGTTTTTT. The encoded protein is CASFKNREAGELFF.

This chain joins TRBV5-1 and TRBJ1-3; 7 bases line up with TRBD1. J lost 0 bases, V lost 1 base, and 4 bases had no gene match. Germline CDR1 and CDR2: SGHRS and YFSETQ. The CDR3 loop spans 16 amino acids. For the CDR3, the DNA is TGCGCCAGCAGCTTGACCCCAGGGGGCTCTGGAAACACCATATATTTT. Translated, it gives CASSLTPGGSGNTIYF.

The chain links TRBV7-9 to TRBJ2-3, with 10 bases identical to TRBD2. J lost 5 bases, V lost 2 bases, and 7 bases had no gene match. CDR1 is SEHNR and CDR2 is FQNEAQ in the germline V gene (reference sequence). This CDR3 has 16 amino acids. The CDR3 nucleotides are TGTGCCAGCAGCTTACGCCCCTGGACTAGCGGAGATACGCAGTATTTT. It is translated as CASSLRPWTSGDTQYF. Combining the CDR3 with reference TRBV7-9 and TRBJ2-3 gives the whole variable domain DTGVSQNPRHKITKRGQNVTFRCDPISEHNRLYWYRQTLGQGPEFLTYFQNEAQLEKSRLLSDRFSAERPKGSFSTLEIQRTEQGDSAMYLCASSLRPWTSGDTQYFGPGTRLTVL.

With regard to this clone: Distinct nucleotide sequences in the sample also encode this CDR3. The rearrangement uses TRBV6-5 and TRBJ1-2; D might be TRBD1 (6 bases). CDR1 and CDR2 from the germline V gene are MNHEY and SVGAGI. Trimming removed 0 bases from V and 1 base from J, with 6 bases in between. This CDR3 has 14 residues. The CDR3: CASSYSGGNYGYTF. CDR3 bases: TGTGCCAGCAGTTACTCAGGGGGTAACTATGGCTACACCTTC.

The V gene is TRBV30, the J gene TRBJ1-2; tentatively, D is TRBD1 (5 bases). With 3 bases removed from V and 4 bases from J, the gap between germline ends came to 15 bases. Per germline, CDR1 GTSNPN and CDR2 SVGIG (reference sequence). This CDR3 contains 14 residues. The CDR3 DNA follows: TGTGCCTGGAGGGTACCCCAGGGAGGCTATGGCTACACCTTC. It is translated as CAWRVPQGGYGYTF.

V and J are TRBV6-5 and TRBJ2-7, with 7 bases aligning to TRBD1. The CDR3 totals 13 residues. The V segment lost 0 bases and the J segment 9 bases; nucleotides outside the gene matches: 5. CDR1 and CDR2 from the germline V gene are MNHEY and SVGAGI. DNA for the CDR3: TGTGCCAGCAGTTACTCGAGACAGGGTGGGCAGTACTTC. The encoded protein is CASSYSRQGGQYF.

The chain is built from TRBV11-2 and TRBJ2-7; D remains unclear. The CDR3 totals 13 residues. V dropped 1 base and J dropped 4 bases, with 8 bases sitting between them. CDR1 and CDR2 (germline): SGHAT, FQNNGV. CDR3 coding DNA: TGTGCCAGCAGCTTAGTAGGAATTTACGAGCAGTACTTC. It specifies CASSLVGIYEQYF.

V gene TRBV19 combines with J gene TRBJ2-5, with D hard to call. The germline gives CDR1 LNHDA, CDR2 SQIVND (reference sequence). The CDR3 length is 13 residues. V was pared by 5 bases and J by 2 bases, with 9 bases between. The CDR3: CASSYLIQETQYF. CDR3 bases: TGTGCCAGTAGTTATCTGATACAAGAGACCCAGTACTTC.

This sequence joins TRBV19 and TRBJ1-1; D is ambiguous. Germline V gene lookup returns CDR1 LNHDA and CDR2 SQIVND (reference sequence). The CDR3 consists of 12 residues. Deletions cut 5 bases from V and 1 base from J, with 5 bases between. CDR3 protein: CASSQGNTEAFF. The CDR3 region has the DNA TGTGCCAGTAGTCAAGGGAACACTGAAGCTTTCTTT.

This sequence joins TRBV15 and TRBJ2-5; 7 bases are shared with TRBD1. The CDR3 extends over 12 amino acids. V lost 5 bases and J lost 6; bases outside the gene matches: 3. Germline values: CDR1 LNHNV, CDR2 YYDKDF (reference sequence). The CDR3 coding sequence is TGTGCCACCAGCGAACAGGGGAAGACCCAGTACTTC. It encodes CATSEQGKTQYF. The variable domain in full, with the rest retrieved from reference TRBV15 and TRBJ2-5, is DAMVIQNPRYQVTQFGKPVTLSCSQTLNHNVMYWYQQKSSQAPKLLFHYYDKDFNNEADTPDNFQSRRPNTSFCFLDIRSPGLGDTAMYLCATSEQGKTQYFGPGTRLLVL.

The chain carries TRBV6-4 and TRBJ2-3; TRBD1 matches 11 bases. The J segment lost 5 bases and the V segment lost 2 bases, leaving 3 bases of the junction unmatched. Germline V lookup: CDR1 MRHNA, CDR2 SNTAGT. This CDR3 spans 15 amino acids. CDR3 residues: CASSDRTGGGDTQYF. DNA of the CDR3: TGTGCCAGCAGTGACCGGACAGGGGGCGGAGATACGCAGTATTTT.

The rearrangement uses TRBV30 and TRBJ1-3; D not resolved. Germline CDR1 GTSNPN, CDR2 SVGIG (reference sequence). Between the trimmed V and J ends, which lost 0 bases and 3 bases, there was a span of 9 bases. This CDR3 region has 14 residues. CDR3 loop: CAWSVGQFGNTIYF. DNA of the CDR3: TGTGCCTGGAGTGTCGGTCAGTTTGGAAACACCATATATTTT. Full variable domain (rest looked up from reference TRBV30 and TRBJ1-3): SQTIHQWPATLVQPVGSPLSLECTVEGTSNPNLYWYRQAAGRGLQLLFYSVGIGQISSEVPQNLSASRPQDRQFILSSKKLLLSDSGFYLCAWSVGQFGNTIYFGEGSWLTVV.

The V gene is TRBV6-4, the J gene TRBJ2-5, with D possibly called TRBD1 or TRBD2 (5 bases each). Trimming cost V 6 bases and J 7 bases, with 18 bases left between them. There are 14 residues in the CDR3. CDR1 and CDR2 from the germline V gene are MRHNA and SNTAGT. CDR3 protein: CASSPGAYGGTQYF. The CDR3 nucleotides are TGTGCCAGCAGCCCCGGGGCTTACGGAGGGACCCAGTACTTC.

This clone was seen once. The chain combines TRBV7-2 with TRBJ2-2, with 12 bases lining up with TRBD2. CDR3 size: 17 residues. Germline CDR1 is SGHTA and CDR2 is FQGNSA. After removal of 1 base from V and 4 bases from J, the junction contained 4 bases not matched to a gene. The CDR3 region is CASSLGLAGGLTGELFF. The CDR3 DNA reads TGTGCCAGCAGCTTAGGCCTAGCGGGGGGGCTCACCGGGGAGCTGTTTTTT.

The CDR3 protein is CATRGPGETQYF. CDR3 nucleotide sequence: TGTGCCACCAGAGGACCCGGGGAGACCCAGTACTTC. This chain links TRBV24-1 with TRBJ2-5, with unresolved D. There are 12 residues in the CDR3. Germline V gene lookup returns CDR1 KGHDR and CDR2 SFDVKD. The V gene lost 7 bases and the J gene lost 5 bases, with 10 bases spanning the gap.